A single sample gave rise to the 17 T cell receptor beta chains below, sequenced in a study of PD-1 blockade in classical Hodgkin lymphoma. Profiled with immunoSEQ multiplex PCR; TCRdb holds only in-frame clones, not every one. The sample lists about 97,000 clones; approximately 88% were seen once. Relapses following autologous stem cell transplantation were seen in all patients, with brentuximab vedotin exposure varying. This specimen was peripheral blood mononuclear cells (PBMCs), taken at baseline. These receptors were taken from a human donor with classical Hodgkin lymphoma.

The gene calls are TRBV18 and TRBJ2-3, with 8 bases fitting TRBD1. The germline CDR1 and CDR2 sequences are KGHSH and LQKENI. V gave up 3 bases and J gave up 2 bases; unmatched junction bases: 4. The CDR3 totals 15 residues. The CDR3 loop reads CASSPRTGPTDTQYF. The CDR3 region has the DNA TGTGCCAGCTCACCGCGGACAGGGCCCACAGATACGCAGTATTTT.

The chain combines TRBV12-5 with TRBJ2-7; D uncertain. Deletions cut 7 bases from V and 7 bases from J, with 20 bases between. CDR3 length equals 14 residues. Germline V gives CDR1 LGHNT, CDR2 FRNRAP. The CDR3 DNA reads TGTGCTAGTGCTGGTAGTTCCCCGATTGGGGAGCAGTACTTC. Protein sequence: CASAGSSPIGEQYF.

The gene calls are TRBV9 and TRBJ1-4, with a tentative D call TRBD1 (5 bases). Trimming cost V 1 base and J 0 bases, with 16 bases left between them. Looked up from germline, CDR1 is SGDLS and CDR2 is YYNGEE. CDR3 length: 18 residues. CDR3 DNA sequence: TGTGCCAGCAGCGTATATCCCCCGGGGCAGGCAACTAATGAAAAACTGTTTTTT. This sequence encodes CASSVYPPGQATNEKLFF. The complete variable domain, with remaining parts taken from reference TRBV9 and TRBJ1-4, reads DSGVTQTPKHLITATGQRVTLRCSPRSGDLSVYWYQQSLDQGLQFLIQYYNGEERAKGNILERFSAQQFPDLHSELNLSSLELGDSALYFCASSVYPPGQATNEKLFFGSGTQLSVL.

The genes are TRBV7-2 and TRBJ2-3; tentative D call: TRBD1 (7 bases). CDR1 SGHTA and CDR2 FQGNSA come from the germline V gene. The CDR3 is 15 amino acids. With 5 bases removed from V and 0 bases from J, the gap between germline ends came to 12 bases. The chain's CDR3 is CASSRGTVSTDTQYF. DNA of the CDR3: TGTGCCAGCAGCCGGGGGACAGTGAGCACAGATACGCAGTATTTT.

The rearrangement uses TRBV23-1 and TRBJ2-3, with no clear D. TRBV23-1 counts as an open reading frame of uncertain function. V shed 8 bases and J shed 3 bases, with 18 bases lying between them. The CDR3 totals 15 residues. The CDR3 sequence is CASVSAERPTDTQYF. The CDR3 DNA reads as TGCGCCAGCGTTTCAGCCGAACGGCCGACAGATACGCAGTATTTT.

In this sample, this clone turned up once. The genes are TRBV30 and TRBJ1-5; 10 nucleotides line up with TRBD1. The length of the CDR3 is 15 residues. Unmatched junction bases numbered 8, after V lost 3 bases and J lost 6 bases. CDR1 is GTSNPN and CDR2 is SVGIG in the germline V gene (reference sequence). As DNA, the CDR3 is TGTGCCTGGAGATCAGGGGGACAGGGGCTTCAGCCCCAGCATTTT. Translated: CAWRSGGQGLQPQHF. Together with reference TRBV30 and TRBJ1-5, the CDR3 gives the full variable domain: SQTIHQWPATLVQPVGSPLSLECTVEGTSNPNLYWYRQAAGRGLQLLFYSVGIGQISSEVPQNLSASRPQDRQFILSSKKLLLSDSGFYLCAWRSGGQGLQPQHFGDGTRLSIL.

V usage is TRBV6-6 and J usage is TRBJ2-1; the D is unclear. V was pared by 6 bases and J by 7 bases, with 7 bases between. The CDR3 is made up of 11 amino acids. Germline V CDR1 and CDR2: MNHNY, SVGAGI (reference sequence). In DNA, the CDR3 is TGTGCCAGCAGCACCGCTAATGAGCAGTTCTTC. This gives the protein CASSTANEQFF.

This sequence joins TRBV18 and TRBJ1-3, with 8 bases fitting TRBD1. This CDR3 has 14 residues. Trimming took 3 bases from V and 4 from J; bases not matched to a gene: 2. The V gene's germline CDR1 is KGHSH and CDR2 LQKENI. The chain's CDR3 is CASSPTGDGNTIYF. The CDR3 DNA follows: TGTGCCAGCTCACCGACAGGGGACGGAAACACCATATATTTT. The full variable domain, rest sourced from reference TRBV18 and TRBJ1-3, is NAGVMQNPRHLVRRRGQEARLRCSPMKGHSHVYWYRQLPEEGLKFMVYLQKENIIDESGMPKERFSAEFPKEGPSILRIQQVVRGDSAAYFCASSPTGDGNTIYFGEGSWLTVV.

Written as DNA, the CDR3 is TGTGCCATCAGTGACAGCACCTCAAGTTATGGCTACACCTTC. Its protein product is CAISDSTSSYGYTF. J is TRBJ1-2 and V is TRBV10-3; D is undetermined. With 3 bases removed from V and 5 bases from J, the gap between germline ends came to 13 bases. The CDR3 covers 14 residues. Germline loops: CDR1 ENHRY, CDR2 SYGVKD.

The chain has TRBV5-6 and TRBJ2-3; D ambiguous. This CDR3 has 14 amino acids. V was clipped by 3 bases and J by 5 bases, with 13 bases between them. Germline V lookup: CDR1 SGHDT, CDR2 YYEEEE. The CDR3 sequence: CASSWGVLRDTQYF. The CDR3 DNA reads as TGTGCCAGCAGCTGGGGTGTGCTACGAGATACGCAGTATTTT.

V and J are TRBV5-4 and TRBJ2-2; 12 bases are a match to TRBD1. V lost 4 bases, J lost 5 bases, and 3 bases stayed unmatched. Germline loops: CDR1 SGHNT, CDR2 YYREEE (reference sequence). The CDR3 consists of 15 residues. CDR3 protein: CASSPGQGATGELFF. As DNA, the CDR3 is TGTGCCAGCAGCCCGGGACAGGGGGCGACCGGGGAGCTGTTTTTT.

J is TRBJ2-3 and V is TRBV10-3, with TRBD2 matching over 10 bases. V was clipped by 4 bases and J by 10 bases; unmatched bases: 5. In germline, CDR1 is ENHRY, CDR2 SYGVKD. The CDR3 is 13 amino acids. The CDR3 is CAISGASGSAQYF. CDR3 nucleotide sequence: TGTGCCATCAGTGGGGCTAGCGGGAGTGCGCAGTATTTT.

The J gene is TRBJ2-1, the V gene TRBV12-5, with 8 bases fitting TRBD2. This CDR3 spans 13 amino acids. Trimming at V came to 5 bases and at J to 9 bases, leaving 6 bases not matched to a gene. Germline V gene sequence: CDR1 LGHNT, CDR2 FRNRAP. The CDR3 is CASGPLAGGEQFF. CDR3 DNA: TGTGCTAGTGGTCCTTTGGCGGGAGGTGAGCAGTTCTTC. Full variable domain (outside the CDR3, taken from reference TRBV12-5 and TRBJ2-1): DARVTQTPRHKVTEMGQEVTMRCQPILGHNTVFWYRQTMMQGLELLAYFRNRAPLDDSGMPKDRFSAEMPDATLATLKIQPSEPRDSAVYFCASGPLAGGEQFFGPGTRLTVL.

The rearrangement links TRBV5-4 to TRBJ2-1, with D possibly being TRBD1 (6 bases). In germline, CDR1 is SGHNT, CDR2 YYREEE (reference sequence). This CDR3 has 14 amino acids. V lost 2 bases, J lost 5 bases, and 11 bases lay in between. For the CDR3, the DNA is TGTGCCAGCAGCTTTGCGGCAGGGGACAATGAGCAGTTCTTC. Translating it yields CASSFAAGDNEQFF.

The chain joins TRBV19 to TRBJ1-4, with 8 positions matching TRBD1. The CDR3 spans 20 residues. CDR1 LNHDA and CDR2 SQIVND come from the germline V gene (reference sequence). The junction had 19 bases not matched to a gene; V was cut back by 7 bases and J by 0 bases. The CDR3 spells CASMGDRGRAKTATNEKLFF. The CDR3 DNA sequence: TGTGCCAGTATGGGTGACAGGGGCAGGGCCAAGACCGCAACTAATGAAAAACTGTTTTTT.

The chain links TRBV11-1 to TRBJ2-1; maybe TRBD1 (5 bases). The CDR3 length is 13 residues. The V and J ends lost 6 bases and 9 bases respectively, with 15 bases between them. Germline V lookup: CDR1 SGHAT, CDR2 FQDESV (reference sequence). The CDR3 region has the DNA TGTGCCAGCAGAGAAGCAGGGCTGCCTGAGCAGTTCTTC. Translated, it gives CASREAGLPEQFF.

This clone was counted between two and nine times. J is TRBJ2-5 and V is TRBV9, with a weak D call TRBD2 (5 bases). CDR1 and CDR2 (germline): SGDLS, YYNGEE. The CDR3 sequence is 14 residues long. Trimming took 3 bases from V and 5 from J, leaving 14 bases between them. DNA for the CDR3: TGTGCCAGCAGCGACCTAGCATCCGGGGAGACCCAGTACTTC. Protein sequence: CASSDLASGETQYF.